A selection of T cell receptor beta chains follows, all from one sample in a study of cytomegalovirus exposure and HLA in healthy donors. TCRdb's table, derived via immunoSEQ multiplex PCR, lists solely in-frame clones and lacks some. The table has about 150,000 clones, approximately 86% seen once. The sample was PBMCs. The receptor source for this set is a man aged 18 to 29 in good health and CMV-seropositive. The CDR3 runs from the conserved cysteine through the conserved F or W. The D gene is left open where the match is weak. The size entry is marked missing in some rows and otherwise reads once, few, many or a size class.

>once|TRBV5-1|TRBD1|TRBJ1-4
TGCGCCAGCAGCTTGTCGACAGGGCTGGGAGAAAAACTGTTTTTT
CASSLSTGLGEKLFF
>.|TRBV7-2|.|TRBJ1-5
TGTGCCAGCAGCTTAGGAGGAGCTCAGCCCCAGCATTTT
CASSLGGAQPQHF
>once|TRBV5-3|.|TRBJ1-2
TGTGCCAGAAGCCGGGGTGGTTGGGGGCGGTATGGCTACACCTTC
CARSRGGWGRYGYTF
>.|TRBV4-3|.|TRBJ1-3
TGCGCCAGCAGCCACGGACCGGGAGGGGTTATTGCTGGAAACACCATATATTTT
CASSHGPGGVIAGNTIYF
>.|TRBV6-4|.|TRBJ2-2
TGTGCCAGCAGTAGCGGGTCCCACACCGGGGAGCTGTTTTTT
CASSSGSHTGELFF
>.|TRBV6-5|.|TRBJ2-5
TGTGCCAGCAGCCGGAGTCCCCAAGAGACCCAGTACTTC
CASSRSPQETQYF
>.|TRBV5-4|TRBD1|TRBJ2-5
TGTGCCAGCAGCCCGGGACAGGGCGGACGAGAGACCCAGTACTTC
CASSPGQGGRETQYF
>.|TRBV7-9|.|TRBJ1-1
TGTGCCAGCAGCTCCGCCGGGGGGGGCGAAGCTTTCTTT
CASSSAGGGEAFF
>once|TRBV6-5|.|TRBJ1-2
TGTGCCAGCAGTCCCGCCCGGGAGGGGAACTATGGCTACACCTTC
CASSPAREGNYGYTF
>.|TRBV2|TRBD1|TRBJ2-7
TGTGCCAGCAGTGTCAGGGGGCTCGACTACGAGCAGTACTTC
CASSVRGLDYEQYF
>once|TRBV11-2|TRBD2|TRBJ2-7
TGTGCCAGCAGCTTCTTGCCCTTAGCGGGGACCTACGAGCAGTACTTC
CASSFLPLAGTYEQYF
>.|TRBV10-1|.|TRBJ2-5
TGCGCCAGCAGTGAGAGTAGCTCCGCGGTAAAAGAGACCCAGTACTTC
CASSESSSAVKETQYF
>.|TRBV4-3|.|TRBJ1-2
TGCGCCAGCAGCCAAGATCGGGGAGGGGCTAACTATGGCTACACCTTC
CASSQDRGGANYGYTF
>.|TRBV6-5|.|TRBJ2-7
TGTGCCAGCACCCCCGATGGTAGTCGCTACGAGCAGTACTTC
CASTPDGSRYEQYF
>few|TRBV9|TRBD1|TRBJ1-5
TGTGCCAGCAGCCCCCAGGGGGGAGGTCAGCCCCAGCATTTT
CASSPQGGGQPQHF
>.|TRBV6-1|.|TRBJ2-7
TGTGCCAGCAGGAAACAGGAGAACTCCTACGAGCAGTACTTC
CASRKQENSYEQYF
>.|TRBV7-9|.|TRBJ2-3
TGTGCCAGCAGTTTGGGAGGGGGAGTTTGGTTTACAGATACGCAGTATTTT
CASSLGGGVWFTDTQYF
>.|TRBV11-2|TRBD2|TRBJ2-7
TGTGCCAGCAGCGCAAGGAAGGCTAGCGGCTCCTACGAGCAGTACTTC
CASSARKASGSYEQYF
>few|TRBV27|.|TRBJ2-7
TGTGCCAGCAGTTTGCGACTGGATTTCTACGAGCAGTACTTC
CASSLRLDFYEQYF
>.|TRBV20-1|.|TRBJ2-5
TGCAGTGCGAGGAAAGAGACCCAGTACTTC
CSARKETQYF
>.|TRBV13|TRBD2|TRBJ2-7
TGTGCCAGCAGACGGGCGGGAGGGCCTTACGAGCAGTACTTC
CASRRAGGPYEQYF
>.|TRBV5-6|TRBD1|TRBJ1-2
TGTGCCAGCAGCTCGAAGACAGGGAGTGGGGGCTACACCTTC
CASSSKTGSGGYTF
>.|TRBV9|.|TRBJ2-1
TGTGCCAGCAGCTCCAGGGGCCGAGTATCCTACAATGAGCAGTTCTTC
CASSSRGRVSYNEQFF
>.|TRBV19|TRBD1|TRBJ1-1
TGTGCCAGTAGTACGACAGGGGAAGGGATCGCTGAAGCTTTCTTT
CASSTTGEGIAEAFF
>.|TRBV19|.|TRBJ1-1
TGTGCCAGTAGCCGGTACACTGAAGCTTTCTTT
CASSRYTEAFF
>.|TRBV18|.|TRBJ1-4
TGTGCCAGCTCACCTTCAGGGATTCCAACTAATGAAAAACTGTTTTTT
CASSPSGIPTNEKLFF
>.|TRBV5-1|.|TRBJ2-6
TGCGCCAGCAGCTTATCCCGGTCTGGGGCCAACGTCCTGACTTTC
CASSLSRSGANVLTF
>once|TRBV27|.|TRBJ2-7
TGTGCCAGCAGTAAAATCAAAGGGGTCTACGAGCAGTACTTC
CASSKIKGVYEQYF
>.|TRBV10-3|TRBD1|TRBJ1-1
TGTGCCATCAGTGACCTAGACAGGGCAACTGAAGCTTTCTTT
CAISDLDRATEAFF
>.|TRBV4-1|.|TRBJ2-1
TGCGCCAGCAGCATCTACCCGAGGAACAGCGGCACCTACAATGAGCAGTTCTTC
CASSIYPRNSGTYNEQFF